The T cell receptor beta chain described here comes from a study of blood T cells in healthy people across ages. The CDR3 consists of 14 residues. Looked up from germline, CDR1 is ENHRY and CDR2 is SYGVKD. General study findings and limits: As age increased, TCR beta diversity per million T cells fell in a roughly linear fashion.

Points on this clonotype: Its specificity is unknown. An end of the junction does not agree with germline; a read error may underlie this.

Through a sample-barcoded 5' primer and a J-beta primer mix, a second PCR was run for roughly 7 to 11 cycles. TCRdb reprocessed the 5' RACE reads via MiXCR and lists one record per CDR3 protein. Among 650,000 to 1,000,000 distinct CDR3 sequences, around half were seen once, and the ten largest hold over 15%. Material for sequencing was blood. The clonotype was recovered from an elderly man in good health. V usage is TRBV10-3 and J usage is TRBJ2-3; no clear D. CDR3 in DNA: TGTGCCATCAGTGAGGCCAGAAACACAGATTCGCAGTATTTT. Its protein product is CAISEARNTDSQYF.